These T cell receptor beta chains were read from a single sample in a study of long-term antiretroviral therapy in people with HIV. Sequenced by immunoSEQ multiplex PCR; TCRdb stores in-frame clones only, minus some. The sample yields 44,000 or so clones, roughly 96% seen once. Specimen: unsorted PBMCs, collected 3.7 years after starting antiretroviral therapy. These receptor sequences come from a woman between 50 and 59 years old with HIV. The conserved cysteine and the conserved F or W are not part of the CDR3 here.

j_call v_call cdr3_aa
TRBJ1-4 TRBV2 ASRVGLAANEKLF
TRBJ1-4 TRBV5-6 ASSLDIGAGSREKLF
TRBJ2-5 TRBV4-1 ASSQEKGDETQY
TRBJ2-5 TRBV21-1 ASSNKGLLHRALETQY
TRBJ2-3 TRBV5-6 ASRSEPGTDTQY
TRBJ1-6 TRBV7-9 ASSSDRINSPLH
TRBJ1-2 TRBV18 ASSPQNTGNYGYT
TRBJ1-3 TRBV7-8 ASGQGALSGNTIY
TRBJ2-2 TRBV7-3 ASSPRRGTGELF
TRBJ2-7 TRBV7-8 ASSLGRWAEQY
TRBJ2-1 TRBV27 ASSPLYPFQEGQGHEQF
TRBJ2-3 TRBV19 ASRTVYSVGTVDTQY
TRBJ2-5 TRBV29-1 SVEADRDYQETQY
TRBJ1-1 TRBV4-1 ASSQETGSFRSGTEAF
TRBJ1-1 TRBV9 ASSVGVAGYGYTEAF
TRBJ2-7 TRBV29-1 SAARGGHEQY
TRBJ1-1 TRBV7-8 ASSLAEGLNTEAF
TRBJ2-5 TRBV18 ASSQELGLTETQY
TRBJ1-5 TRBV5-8 ASSLGRARQPQH
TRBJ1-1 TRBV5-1 ASRAGEDTEAF
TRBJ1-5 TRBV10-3 AISERGLSNQPQH
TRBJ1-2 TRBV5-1 ASSLEAAYGYT
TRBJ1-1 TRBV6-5 ASSYRGSEAF
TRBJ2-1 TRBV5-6 ASSPAYGNEQF
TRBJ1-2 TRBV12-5 ASGFPSGFNYGYT
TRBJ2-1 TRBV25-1 ASSDEFGRQF
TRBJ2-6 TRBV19 ASSGGWAEGSGANVLT
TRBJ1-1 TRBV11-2 ASSLSGLGTEAF
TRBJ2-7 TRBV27 ASSLFTGYEQY
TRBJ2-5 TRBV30 AWSVSQETQY
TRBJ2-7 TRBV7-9 ASSSPDRTVLEQY
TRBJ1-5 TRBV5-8 ASSPASQPQH
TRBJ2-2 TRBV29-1 SAGWLGDTGELF
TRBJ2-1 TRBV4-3 ASSRGLGTFFSYNEQF
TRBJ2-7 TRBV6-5 ASSYITLRGIYEQY
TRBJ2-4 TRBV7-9 ASSPHRGVNDKNIQY
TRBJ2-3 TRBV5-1 ASSLVSPSTDTQY
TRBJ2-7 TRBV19 ASSPRGQRGSYEQY
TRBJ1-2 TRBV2 ASVWTGGNYGYT
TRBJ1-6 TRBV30 AWKLEGSGGHGNSPLH
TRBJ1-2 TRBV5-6 ASSLVRVNYGYT
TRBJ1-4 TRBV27 ATGIRSGKLF
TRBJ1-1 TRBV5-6 ASSQRRNTEAF
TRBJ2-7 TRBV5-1 ASSLEGPIRDEQY
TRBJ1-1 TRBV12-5 ASGPDWDTEAF
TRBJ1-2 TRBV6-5 ASSYLTGGDYGYT
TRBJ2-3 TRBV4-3 ASSQDSTGYTQY
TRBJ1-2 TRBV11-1 ASSQNQGTGGYT